This T cell receptor beta chain was found in a study of cytomegalovirus exposure and HLA in healthy donors (dated by TCRdb to the late 2010s). With regard to the full study: An earlier analysis of approximately 550 of the donors reported about 250 Gb of sequence data and more than 90 million unique TCR beta sequences from 150 million to 200 million T cells. An early release covering just under 650 HLA-typed donors comprised about 310 gigabases of sequencing data and around 86 million unique TCR sequences. The genetic ancestry cluster associated with self-reported Caucasian donors included around 76% of the approximately 430 genotyped donors. The aim of the study was to test whether cataloging public T cell receptors could identify signatures of past pathogen exposure. The T cell repertoires of around 670 subjects were profiled by immunosequencing and related to cytomegalovirus serostatus. Besides the first cohort of roughly 660 subjects, a separate validation cohort made up of roughly 120 different subjects was used. To predict cytomegalovirus infection status, the study combined high-throughput TCR immunosequencing, statistical association of individual TCRs with disease status, and machine learning. A later analysis re-analyzed previously published TCR beta repertoires from 666 donors and added high-resolution HLA genotyping to study TCR occurrence patterns. Rather than drawing on any new phenotypic data, the later analysis identified candidate immune exposures from TCR beta sequences and the way those sequences occurred across donors. An earlier analysis of approximately 630 of the donors applied high-throughput TCR beta sequencing to assess whether each TCR beta V gene segment acted as functional or pseudogenic. Alongside the repertoire data, information on donor age, sex, ethnicity and CMV serostatus was compiled. A later genetic analysis used genome-wide SNP genotypes for about three fifths of the roughly 700 donors, treating that subset as a discovery cohort. All discovery cohort repertoires had been generated using a single sequencing platform. Class I and class II HLA loci were covered by the typing at four-digit resolution. The number of donors typed differed by locus, with roughly 629-640 for A, B, C, DRB1 and DQB1, roughly 520 for DQA1, under 610 for DPA1, and 400 to 490 for DPB1. Four to six DR-DQ haplotypes were handled as single units for association and clustering because linkage in the cohort was strong. Across about 380 genotyped donors of the cohort, an average of roughly 200,000 unique TCR beta nucleotide sequences per donor were sequenced, and roughly a sixth of those sequences were non-productive.

The cohort consisted of 666 healthy bone marrow donors. At the time of sampling, every cohort member was nominally healthy, though immune exposures that went unrecorded were likely present. The donor was CMV seropositive and was included in the group of approximately 310 seropositive cohort members. A peripheral blood sample was collected from each donor, and TCR beta sequencing was performed on peripheral blood mononuclear cells. Genomic DNA was extracted from the blood cell samples with the Qiagen DNeasy Blood Extraction Kit. To prepare the library, the immunoSEQ multiplex PCR assay was applied. For the multiplex PCR, a mixture combining 60 forward primers for TCR Vbeta segments and 13 reverse primers for TCR Jbeta segments was used. A multiplex PCR assay on genomic DNA amplified the CDR3 region of rearranged TCR beta genes. On the Illumina HiSeq System, the amplified TCR beta libraries were sequenced as 87-base-pair reads. The authors processed their data as follows. A later analysis counted tens of millions of unique TCR beta chains across the 650 to 800 repertoires, and some 11 million of these chains were shared by at least two donors. To remove PCR and sequencing errors, raw reads were error-corrected and collapsed into unique sequences using a nearest-neighbor algorithm that merged closely related sequences. CDR3 sequences were aligned to IMGT reference sequences to assign V, D and J gene segments. Each retained sequence needed at least a six-nucleotide match to both a V gene segment and a J gene segment. A rearrangement counted as productive if the CDR3 had no stop codons and remained in frame with V and J, and every other rearrangement counted as non-productive. CDR3 was defined by IMGT convention, running from the second conserved V-encoded cysteine to the conserved J-encoded phenylalanine. The earlier analysis of 587 of the donors excluded sequences that lacked an unambiguous match to a single V gene segment. In an earlier analysis of several hundred of the donors, V segments were called functional above 56.7% productive rearrangements and were called segregating when the between-donor standard deviation exceeded 5%. To diagnose cytomegalovirus status from the catalog of TCR beta chain sequences, a statistical classification framework was built. In a later analysis, V and J genes were assigned by comparing TCR nucleotide sequences against IMGT/GENE-DB human TR gene sequences. A later analysis assigned CDR3 sequences and most-parsimonious VDJ recombination scenarios with the TCRdist pipeline. A later analysis defined each TCR beta chain by its CDR3 amino acid sequence plus V-gene family, and excluded reads lacking a unique V-gene family. In a later analysis, nearly 600 highly shared, low-generation-probability nucleotide sequences were removed to address suspected cross-contamination and a sequencing artifact. For each public chain, a later analysis derived a clonal expansion index from normalized ranks of inferred template counts within each repertoire. A later analysis computed generation probabilities with a VDJ recombination model fitted to out-of-frame rearrangements, and checked the results against IGoR. Hypergeometric tests were used in a later analysis to score TCR-TCR, TCR-HLA and TCR-CMV co-occurrence, with a repertoire-size bias correction applied to the TCR pairs. In a later analysis, false discovery rates were estimated by permuting HLA or CMV assignments 20 times. In a later analysis, co-occurring TCRs were grouped with DBSCAN, and TCRdist sequence similarity was added when clustering was performed within HLA-allele-positive subsets. Repertoires with fewer than 30,000 or more than 120,000 public chains were left out of co-occurrence clustering, as were five repertoires with anomalous nucleotide sharing. This immuneACCESS table, as held by TCRdb, lists in-frame sequences with V and J called but not all clones. Of the missing ones, under half trace to an unresolved V gene in checked studies; the others have no known cause. For V, J and clone size, that table is used; D and trimming come from the DNA. The sample contains 90,000 to 120,000 clones, 50% to 65% of them found a single time. 3% to 4.5% of the sample comes from the top ten.

The CDR3 spans 13 residues, from the cysteine through the phenylalanine. Only CDR3 DNA remains: 39 bases, in frame from the first base. V is pared back by 5 bases and J by 4 bases, with 10 bases lying between the germline termini. The germline V gene encodes CDR1 SGHVS and CDR2 FNYEAQ. Only one count was recorded for this clone. Its antigen is still unknown. No base quality information exists; no much larger clone differs at one position. Results the study describes overall, beyond this receptor: Because the 87-base-pair reads could not distinguish some IMGT-functional V segments, including TRBV6-2 and TRBV6-3, those segments were excluded. In an earlier analysis of a few hundred of the donors, most TCR beta V segments were observed in productive rearrangements about 87% or about 30% of the time, broadly matching IMGT annotations. A later analysis found that most CMV-associated TCR beta chains appeared HLA-restricted, with HLA associations seemingly driven largely by CMV exposure. A total of 150 to 200 TCR beta chains were listed by the study as associated with cytomegalovirus. In a later analysis, several top co-occurrence clusters were reported to appear linked to parvovirus B19, influenza, CMV and Epstein-Barr virus. In vitro tests confirmed that a few of the cytomegalovirus-associated TCR beta chains recognize cytomegalovirus antigens. The authors suggested that the approach could potentially be extended to other disease states and immunological phenotypes. In a later genetic analysis, fewer N-insertions in productive TCRs were reported among donors in an Asian-associated ancestry cluster than the approximately 630-donor mean. Linkage disequilibrium might explain the correlated functional status among segregating V segments, but an unknown experimental factor could not be ruled out. A further reported finding was that TCR beta sequences accurately predicted the HLA-A and HLA-B alleles for most subjects in the first cohort. Sequencing depth was assumed to be roughly uniform across donors in the presence/absence analyses, though that assumption may not hold. Cytomegalovirus status was reported to be diagnosed by the classifier with high specificity and sensitivity in both the original and validation cohorts. Immune exposure information for the cohort was limited to CMV serostatus. A later analysis associated approximately 17,000 TCR beta sequences with specific HLA alleles at a false discovery rate of 0.05. In this cohort, only TCR beta chains were sequenced, and detectable features were limited by the absence of alpha or paired-chain data. A later genetic analysis associated a missense DCLRE1C variant with V-gene and J-gene trimming of TCR beta chains, and an independent cohort replicated the association. Strong co-occurrence of HLA alleles, especially DR and DQ, made assigning TCR associations to individual alleles difficult. The earlier analysis of 587 of the donors excluded some 15 rarely observed V segments, including chromosome 9 orphons, because counts were too low. Because some donors lacked HLA typing at each locus, the association tests relied only on the typed subset. Most TCR sequences were seen in very few donors, while some public TCRs were found in many individuals. A cluster of highly shared sequence variants was judged likely to represent a technical artifact of the sequencing pipeline. In a later analysis, HLA-associated TCR beta chains were found to be more clonally expanded and to have lower generation probabilities than equally common non-associated chains. In a later analysis, TCR association rates were found to vary across HLA loci, with the most associated TCRs seen for DRB1 alleles and the fewest for HLA-C alleles.

The sequence was obtained from a young man in good health and CMV-seropositive. Sequencing was done on a sample of PBMCs. The V and J genes are TRBV7-6 and TRBJ2-3; a tentative D call is TRBD2 (5 bases match). CDR3 sequence: CASSKEGADTQYF. DNA sequence: TGTGCCAGCAGCAAAGAGGGCGCAGATACGCAGTATTTT.